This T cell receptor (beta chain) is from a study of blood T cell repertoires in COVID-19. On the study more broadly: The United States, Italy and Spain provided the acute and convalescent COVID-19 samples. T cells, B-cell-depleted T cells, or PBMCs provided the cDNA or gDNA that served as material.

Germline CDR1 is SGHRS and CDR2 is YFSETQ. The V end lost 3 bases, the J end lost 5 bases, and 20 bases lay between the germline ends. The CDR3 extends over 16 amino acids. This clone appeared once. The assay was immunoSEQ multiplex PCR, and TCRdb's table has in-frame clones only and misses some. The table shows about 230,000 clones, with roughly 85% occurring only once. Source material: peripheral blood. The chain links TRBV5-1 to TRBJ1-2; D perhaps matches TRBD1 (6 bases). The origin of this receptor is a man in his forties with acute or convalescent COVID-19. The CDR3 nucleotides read TGCGCCAGCAGCTCGGAGGTGGGGGCGGATTGGTATGGCTACACCTTC. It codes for CASSSEVGADWYGYTF.